The T cell receptor (beta chain) described here comes from a study of PD-1 blockade in mismatch repair-deficient tumors. General study results and limits: Tumor-resident clones, often absent from pretreatment blood, expanded after pembrolizumab and then contracted.

The V gene's germline CDR1 is SGHNT and CDR2 YYREEE (reference sequence). V was clipped by 4 bases and J by 2 bases, with 5 bases between them. CDR3 length: 12 residues. A word on this clone: Antigen: not known.

Sequencing was performed with immunoSEQ multiplex PCR; in TCRdb, only in-frame clones are kept and a portion is missing. The sample consists of more than 40,000 clones, 81% of them appearing once. Mismatch repair deficiency was confirmed in all patients, by PCR or immunohistochemistry. The J gene is TRBJ2-3, the V gene TRBV5-4; D is undetermined. This TCR came from an adult with mismatch repair-deficient cancer. This specimen was peripheral blood, taken less than 21 weeks after starting pembrolizumab. This chain's CDR3 is CASSTITDTQYF. For the CDR3, the DNA is TGTGCCAGCAGCACGATCACAGATACGCAGTATTTT.